The text below deals with one TCR beta chain. As yet, its antigen is unknown. Since no conserved phenylalanine or tryptophan closes the CDR3, a read error is the likely cause. RNA was extracted from bulk tissue without any cell sorting. The normal lung tissue was taken more than 3 cm from the tumor edge. The library came from three nested PCR rounds adapted from ARM-PCR protocols. Via MiXCR, TCRdb re-called the multiplex PCR reads, giving one row per CDR3 protein. The sample has tens of thousands of distinct CDR3 sequences, 60% to 65% seen once. The CDR3 sequence is 13 residues long. This sample is part of a study of tumor and adjacent non-tumor tissue in lung cancer. As for the study in general: The patients, roughly eleven men and 4 to 6 women, were about 30 to 85 with stage I to III disease.

Study observations and caveats: Tumor repertoires had a smaller top 100 clone share than normal lung. Compared with tumor, normal lung showed significantly lower TCR diversity. Patients with more diverse tumor TCRs had worse survival.

This receptor was obtained from a woman aged 40 to 50 with non-small cell lung cancer. Material for sequencing was distant non-tumor lung tissue. This chain joins TRBV12-3 or TRBV12-4 and TRBJ2-2; no clear D. CDR3 loop: CASNRPATGELFL. DNA for the CDR3: TGTGCCAGCAACCGGCCAGCGACCGGTGAGCTGTTTCTT.